The present TCR beta chain was sequenced within a study of metastatic and nonmetastatic thyroid tumors (dated by TCRdb to 2019 to 2021). For context, the study as a whole: Repertoires from peripheral blood and from tumor or nodule tissue samples of malignant and benign thyroid patients were compared. Broader findings and caveats from the paper: TCR beta diversity was reported as significantly higher in malignant tumors than in benign nodules, in both blood and tumor samples.

Concerning this clone: What this receptor recognizes is not known. Per-base quality was not reported, and no clone a single base away is much larger than it.

Before undergoing thyroid surgery, none of the patients had been given any kind of treatment. Using T-cell receptor beta sequencing, the study looked back at clinical samples from patients collected from the early 2010s to the late 2010s. The library was generated by PCR. Instrument used: Illumina HiSeq 4000. High-throughput sequencing was used to profile the TCR beta-chain CDR3 region of every patient. The original pipeline was this. A classifier to discriminate distant-metastatic papillary thyroid cancer patients was built from CDR3 differences across clinicopathological groups. The Shannon index was used to measure repertoire diversity, and the Morisita-Horn index was used to measure how similar tumor and blood repertoires were. In-frame beta chains were kept once TCRdb had trimmed the public reads at Q25 with fastp and called clones with MiXCR. These V and J calls originate from TCRdb's pipeline instead of the authors' own analysis. This sample comprises about 19,000 clones, 28% of them detected only once. Together, the top ten hold about 11% of the sample.

Between the V and J ends, shortened by 6 bases and 7 bases respectively, the junction contains 22 bases. The germline V gene (reference sequence) specifies DFQATT as CDR1 and SNEGSKA as CDR2. From the cysteine through the phenylalanine, the CDR3 covers 14 amino acids. The entry retains the CDR3 DNA only, 42 bases that are in frame from base 1. Sample: tumor tissue. This sequence was found in a female donor with papillary thyroid cancer or a benign thyroid nodule (not recorded which). Some clones in this sample may be carry-over from other donors' samples. The chain was built from TRBV20-1 and TRBJ2-7; a tentative D call is TRBD2 (6 bases match). The DNA sequence is as follows: TGCAGTGCCAGCGGACTATCGGGAGAGGAAGAGCAGTACTTC. It codes for CSASGLSGEEEQYF.